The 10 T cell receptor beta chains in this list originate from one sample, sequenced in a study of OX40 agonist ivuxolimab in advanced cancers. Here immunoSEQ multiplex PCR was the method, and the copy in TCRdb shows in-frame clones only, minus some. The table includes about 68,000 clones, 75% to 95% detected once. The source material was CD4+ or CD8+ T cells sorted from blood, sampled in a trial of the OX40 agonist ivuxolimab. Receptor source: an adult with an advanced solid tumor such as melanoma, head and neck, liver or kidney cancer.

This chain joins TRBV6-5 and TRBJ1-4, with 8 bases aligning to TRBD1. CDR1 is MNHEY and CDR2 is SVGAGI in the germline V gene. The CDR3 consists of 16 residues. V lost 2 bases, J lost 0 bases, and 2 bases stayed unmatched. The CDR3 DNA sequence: TGTGCCAGCAGTTACGGACAGGGTGCAACTAATGAAAAACTGTTTTTT. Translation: CASSYGQGATNEKLFF.

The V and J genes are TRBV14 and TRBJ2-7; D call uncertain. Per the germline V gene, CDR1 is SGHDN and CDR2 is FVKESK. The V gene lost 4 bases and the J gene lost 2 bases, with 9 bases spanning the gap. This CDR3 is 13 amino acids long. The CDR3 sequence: CASSPLNTYEQYF. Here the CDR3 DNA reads TGTGCCAGCAGCCCTTTAAACACCTACGAGCAGTACTTC.

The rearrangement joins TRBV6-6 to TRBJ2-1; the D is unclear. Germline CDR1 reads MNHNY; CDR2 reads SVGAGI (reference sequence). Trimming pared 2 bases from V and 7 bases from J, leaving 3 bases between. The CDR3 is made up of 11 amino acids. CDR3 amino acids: CASSYLNEQFF. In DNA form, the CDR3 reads TGTGCCAGCAGTTACCTGAATGAGCAGTTCTTC.

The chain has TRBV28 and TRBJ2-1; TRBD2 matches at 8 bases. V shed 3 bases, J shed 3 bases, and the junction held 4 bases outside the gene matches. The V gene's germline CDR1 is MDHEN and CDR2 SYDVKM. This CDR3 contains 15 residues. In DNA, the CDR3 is TGTGCCAGCAGTTTCGCTAGCGGGCTCTACAATGAGCAGTTCTTC. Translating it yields CASSFASGLYNEQFF.

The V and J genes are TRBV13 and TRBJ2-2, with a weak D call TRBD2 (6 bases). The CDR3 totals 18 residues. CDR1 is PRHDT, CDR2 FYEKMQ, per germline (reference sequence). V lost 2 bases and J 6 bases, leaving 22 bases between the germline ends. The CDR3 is CASSLMARPGEFSGELFF. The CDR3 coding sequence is TGTGCCAGCAGCTTAATGGCACGCCCGGGGGAGTTTTCCGGGGAGCTGTTTTTT.

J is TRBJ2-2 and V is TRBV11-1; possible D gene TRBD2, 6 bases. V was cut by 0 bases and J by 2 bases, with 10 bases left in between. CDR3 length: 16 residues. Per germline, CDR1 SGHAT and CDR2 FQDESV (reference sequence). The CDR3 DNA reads TGTGCCAGCAGCTTAGCGGCGGGACGCAACACCGGGGAGCTGTTTTTT. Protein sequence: CASSLAAGRNTGELFF.

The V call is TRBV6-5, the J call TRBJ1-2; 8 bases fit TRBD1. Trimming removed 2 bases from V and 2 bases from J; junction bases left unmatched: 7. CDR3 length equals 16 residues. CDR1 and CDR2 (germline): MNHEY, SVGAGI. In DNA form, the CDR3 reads TGTGCCAGCAGTTACGCCTTAGCAGGGGGCAACTATGGCTACACCTTC. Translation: CASSYALAGGNYGYTF.

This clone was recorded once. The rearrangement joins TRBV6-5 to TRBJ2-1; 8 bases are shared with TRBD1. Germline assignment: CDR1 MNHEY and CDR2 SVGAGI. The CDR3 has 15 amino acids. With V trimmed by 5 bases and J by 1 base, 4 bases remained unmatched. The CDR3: CASSTQGASYNEQFF. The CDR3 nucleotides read TGTGCCAGCAGTACCCAGGGGGCTTCCTACAATGAGCAGTTCTTC.

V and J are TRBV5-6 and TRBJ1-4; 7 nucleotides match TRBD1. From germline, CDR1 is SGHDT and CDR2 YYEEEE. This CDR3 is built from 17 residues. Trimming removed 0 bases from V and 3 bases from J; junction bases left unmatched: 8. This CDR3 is CASSLGQGLGANEKLFF. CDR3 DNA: TGTGCCAGCAGCTTGGGACAGGGATTGGGAGCTAATGAAAAACTGTTTTTT.

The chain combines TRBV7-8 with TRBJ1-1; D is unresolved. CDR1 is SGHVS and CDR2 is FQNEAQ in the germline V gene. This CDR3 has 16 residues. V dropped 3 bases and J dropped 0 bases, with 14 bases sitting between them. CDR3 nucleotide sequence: TGTGCCAGCAGCTTGGGATCCTGGGAGGTGAACACTGAAGCTTTCTTT. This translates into CASSLGSWEVNTEAFF. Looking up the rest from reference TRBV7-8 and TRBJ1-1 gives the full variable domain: GAGVSQSPRYKVAKRGQDVALRCDPISGHVSLFWYQQALGQGPEFLTYFQNEAQLDKSGLPSDRFFAERPEGSVSTLKIQRTQQEDSAVYLCASSLGSWEVNTEAFFGQGTRLTVV.